Listed below are T cell receptor beta chains from one sample, sequenced in a study of vaccination effects on CD4 cells after COVID-19. These TCRs' antigens remain unknown. The data were produced by immunoSEQ multiplex PCR, yet TCRdb's version contains in-frame clones alone and is incomplete. The table lists about 71,000 clones, approximately 70% of them singletons. The source was CD4+ T cells from PBMCs cultured with HCoV-OC43 spike peptides, collected before COVID-19 vaccination. All receptors come from a human donor who received a COVID-19 vaccine. CDR3s include the opening cysteine and the closing phenylalanine or tryptophan. D genes are given only for firm matches. Only part of the rows carry a size: once, few, many, or a class if the clone is expanded.

TRBD1 TRBJ2-3 . TRBV9 CASSRRGQRFTDTQYF TGTGCCAGCAGCCGACGGGGACAGAGGTTCACAGATACGCAGTATTTT
TRBD1 TRBJ2-1 . TRBV19 CASSLGQGNEQFF TGTGCCAGTAGTTTGGGACAGGGCAATGAGCAGTTCTTC
. TRBJ2-1 once TRBV5-8 CASPGNEQFF TGTGCCAGCCCCGGAAATGAGCAGTTCTTC
TRBD1 TRBJ1-6 . TRBV7-3 CASSPGQGSPLHF TGTGCCAGCAGCCCGGGACAGGGATCACCCCTCCACTTT
. TRBJ1-4 . TRBV7-6 CASTNDGGEKLFF TGTGCCAGCACCAATGACGGTGGAGAAAAACTGTTTTTT
. TRBJ2-2 few TRBV19 CASTDRRNTGELFF TGTGCCAGTACCGATAGGCGGAACACCGGGGAGCTGTTTTTT
. TRBJ2-5 . TRBV5-4 CASSFLSGQGETQYF TGTGCCAGCAGCTTCCTAAGCGGGCAAGGGGAGACCCAGTACTTC
TRBD1 TRBJ2-5 . TRBV20-1 CSASGDRGFQETQYF TGCAGTGCTAGTGGGGACAGGGGTTTCCAAGAGACCCAGTACTTC
. TRBJ1-1 . TRBV7-9 CASSLQSNTEAFF TGTGCCAGCAGCCTACAGTCGAACACTGAAGCTTTCTTT
TRBD1 TRBJ1-4 once TRBV2 CASSGEGAYEKLFF TGTGCCAGCAGTGGGGAGGGGGCTTACGAAAAACTGTTTTTT
. TRBJ1-6 . TRBV2 CASSSGRPSSYNSPLHF TGTGCCAGCAGTTCCGGACGGCCGAGCTCCTATAATTCACCCCTCCACTTT
TRBD2 TRBJ2-5 . TRBV7-6 CASSLSGGASGETQYF TGTGCCAGCAGCTTAAGCGGGGGGGCCTCAGGAGAGACCCAGTACTTC
. TRBJ1-6 . TRBV7-9 CASSRENSPLHF TGTGCCAGCAGTAGGGAAAATTCACCCCTCCACTTT
TRBD1 TRBJ2-3 . TRBV5-8 CASSRQGLFTDTQYF TGTGCCAGCAGCCGACAGGGTCTGTTCACAGATACGCAGTATTTT
. TRBJ1-1 . TRBV12-3/TRBV12-4 CASSFWAETEAFF TGTGCCAGCAGTTTCTGGGCCGAGACTGAAGCTTTCTTT
. TRBJ2-3 . TRBV11-3 CASSPGTASTDTQYF TGTGCCAGCAGCCCGGGGACTGCTAGCACAGATACGCAGTATTTT
. TRBJ2-3 . TRBV7-9 CASSLAGQSTDTQYF TGTGCCAGCAGCTTAGCCGGACAGAGCACAGATACGCAGTATTTT
. TRBJ2-1 . TRBV6-6 CASSLDSDAFF TGTGCCAGCAGTTTGGACAGCGACGCGTTCTTC
. TRBJ2-3 . TRBV2 CASRRQEDTQYF TGTGCCAGCCGACGACAGGAAGATACGCAGTATTTT
. TRBJ2-1 . TRBV3-1/TRBV3-2 CASSQISWEQFF TGTGCCAGCAGCCAAATTAGCTGGGAGCAGTTCTTC
TRBD2 TRBJ2-5 . TRBV6-5 CASRLAGQETQYF TGTGCCAGCAGGCTAGCGGGGCAAGAGACCCAGTACTTC
TRBD1 TRBJ1-5 . TRBV18 CASSPIKGASNQPQHF TGTGCCAGCTCACCAATCAAGGGGGCTAGCAATCAGCCCCAGCATTTT
TRBD1 TRBJ2-2 . TRBV3-1/TRBV3-2 CASSQGFGQGPNTGELFF TGTGCCAGCAGCCAAGGTTTCGGACAGGGACCGAACACCGGGGAGCTGTTTTTT